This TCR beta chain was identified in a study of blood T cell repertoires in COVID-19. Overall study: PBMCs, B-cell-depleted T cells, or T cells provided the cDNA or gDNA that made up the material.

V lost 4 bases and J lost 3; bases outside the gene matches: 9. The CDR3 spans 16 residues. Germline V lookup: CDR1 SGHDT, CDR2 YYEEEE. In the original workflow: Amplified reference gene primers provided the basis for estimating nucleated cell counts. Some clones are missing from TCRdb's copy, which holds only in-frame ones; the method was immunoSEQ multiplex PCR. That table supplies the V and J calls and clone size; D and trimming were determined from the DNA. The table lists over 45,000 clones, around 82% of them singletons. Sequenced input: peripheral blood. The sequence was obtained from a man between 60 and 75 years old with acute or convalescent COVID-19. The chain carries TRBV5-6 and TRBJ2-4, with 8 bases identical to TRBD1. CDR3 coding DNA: TGTGCCAGCAGCCCATCAGGGGGCTATGGCAAAAACATTCAGTACTTC. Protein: CASSPSGGYGKNIQYF.